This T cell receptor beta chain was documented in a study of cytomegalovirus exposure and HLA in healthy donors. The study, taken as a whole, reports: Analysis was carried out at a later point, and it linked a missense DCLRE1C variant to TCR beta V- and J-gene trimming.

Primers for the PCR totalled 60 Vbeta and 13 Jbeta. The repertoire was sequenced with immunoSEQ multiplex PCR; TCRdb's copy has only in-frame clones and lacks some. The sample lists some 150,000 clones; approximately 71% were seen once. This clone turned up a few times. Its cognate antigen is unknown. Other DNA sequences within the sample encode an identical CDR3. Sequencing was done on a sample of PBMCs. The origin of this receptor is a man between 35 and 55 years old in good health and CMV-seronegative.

The CDR3 sequence is CASSARQGLNTEAFF. CDR3 DNA: TGTGCCAGCAGTGCCAGACAGGGCTTGAACACTGAAGCTTTCTTT. The J gene is TRBJ1-1, the V gene TRBV6-1; 7 bases line up with TRBD1. The germline V gene has CDR1 MNHNS and CDR2 SASEGT. V was clipped by 4 bases and J by 0 bases; unmatched bases: 5. The CDR3 spans 15 residues.